Described below is a single T cell receptor beta chain sequence and its context. Some clones are missing from TCRdb's copy, which holds only in-frame ones; the method was immunoSEQ multiplex PCR. The table lists about 59,000 clones, roughly 80% of them singletons, with around 0.58% in the top ten. The data were obtained in a study of memory CD4+ T cells and cytomegalovirus serostatus. Single viable CD3+CD4+CD8-CD45RO+ cells were sorted as the memory CD4+ T cells. CD4+ T cells were isolated by positive magnetic selection. Germline CDR1 is LNHNV and CDR2 is YYDKDF (reference sequence). V gave up 5 bases and J gave up 2 bases; unmatched junction bases: 2. CDR3 length: 13 residues.

This receptor was taken from an adult in good health and CMV-seronegative. Some clones in this sample may be carry-over from other donors' samples. Sample: memory CD4+ T cells from blood. This sequence joins TRBV15 and TRBJ1-2, with 7 bases matching TRBD1. The DNA for the CDR3 is TGTGCCACCAGCGGGGACAGAAACTATGGCTACACCTTC. It translates to CATSGDRNYGYTF. Supplemented by reference TRBV15 and TRBJ1-2, the full variable domain reads DAMVIQNPRYQVTQFGKPVTLSCSQTLNHNVMYWYQQKSSQAPKLLFHYYDKDFNNEADTPDNFQSRRPNTSFCFLDIRSPGLGDTAMYLCATSGDRNYGYTFGSGTRLTVV.